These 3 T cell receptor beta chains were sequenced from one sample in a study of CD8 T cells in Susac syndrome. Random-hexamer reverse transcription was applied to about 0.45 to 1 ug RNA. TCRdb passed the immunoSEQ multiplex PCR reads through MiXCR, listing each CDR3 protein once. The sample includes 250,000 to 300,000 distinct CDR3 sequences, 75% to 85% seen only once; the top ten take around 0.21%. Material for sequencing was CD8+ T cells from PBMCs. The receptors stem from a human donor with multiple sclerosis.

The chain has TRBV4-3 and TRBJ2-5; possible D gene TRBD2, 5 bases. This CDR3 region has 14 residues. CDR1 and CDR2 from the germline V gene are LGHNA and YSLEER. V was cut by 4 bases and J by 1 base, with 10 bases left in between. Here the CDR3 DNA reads TGCGCCAGCAGCCCCGACTACCCCCAAGAGACCCAGTACTTC. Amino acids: CASSPDYPQETQYF.

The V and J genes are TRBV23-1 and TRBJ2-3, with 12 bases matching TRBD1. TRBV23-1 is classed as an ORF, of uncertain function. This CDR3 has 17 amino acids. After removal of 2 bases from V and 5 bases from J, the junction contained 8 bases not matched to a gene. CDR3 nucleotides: TGCGCCAGCAGTCAACAGGCCGGGACAGGGGGCGTAGATACGCAGTATTTT. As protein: CASSQQAGTGGVDTQYF.

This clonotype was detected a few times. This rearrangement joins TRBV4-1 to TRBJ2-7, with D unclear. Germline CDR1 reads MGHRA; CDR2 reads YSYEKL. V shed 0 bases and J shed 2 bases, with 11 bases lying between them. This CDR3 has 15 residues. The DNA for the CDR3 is TGCGCCAGCAGCCAAGATCCAGATATCCCCTACGAGCAGTACTTC. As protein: CASSQDPDIPYEQYF.